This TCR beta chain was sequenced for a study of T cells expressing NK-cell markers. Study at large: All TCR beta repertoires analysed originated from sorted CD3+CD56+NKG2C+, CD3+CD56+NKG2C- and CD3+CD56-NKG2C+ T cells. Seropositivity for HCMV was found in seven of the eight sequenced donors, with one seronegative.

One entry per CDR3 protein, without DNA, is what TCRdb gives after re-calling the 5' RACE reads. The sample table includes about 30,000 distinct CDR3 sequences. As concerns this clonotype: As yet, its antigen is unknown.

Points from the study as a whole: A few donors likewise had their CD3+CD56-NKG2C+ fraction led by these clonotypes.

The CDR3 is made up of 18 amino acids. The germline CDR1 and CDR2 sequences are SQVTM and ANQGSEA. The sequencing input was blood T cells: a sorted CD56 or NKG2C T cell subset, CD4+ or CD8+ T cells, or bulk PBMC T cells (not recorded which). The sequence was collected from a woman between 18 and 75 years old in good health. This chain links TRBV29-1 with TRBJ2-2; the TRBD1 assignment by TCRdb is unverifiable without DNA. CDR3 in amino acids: CSVEVRVRGHPNTGELFF.